One T cell receptor beta chain is described in this entry. These data are taken from a study of blood T cell repertoires in COVID-19. At the level of the study: Acute-phase and convalescent COVID-19 samples originated in the United States, Italy and Spain. T cells, B-cell-depleted T cells, or PBMCs supplied cDNA or gDNA.

Assay: immunoSEQ multiplex PCR; the TCRdb copy retains only in-frame clones and omits some. The sample consists of tens of thousands of clones, over 75% of them appearing once. Germline V lookup: CDR1 KGHSH, CDR2 LQKENI. The CDR3 sequence is 14 residues long. Sample: peripheral blood. This sequence was found in a woman aged 80 or over with acute or convalescent COVID-19. The chain uses TRBV18 and TRBJ1-5; the match to TRBD1 covers 8 bases. The J call is uncertain, as TRBJ2-3 better fits the DNA end. The CDR3 DNA sequence: TGTGCCAGCTCCCCAGGGGGCGGCAATCAGCCCCAGTATTTT. Its translation: CASSPGGGNQPQYF.